Listed below are T cell receptor beta chains from one sample, sequenced in a study of cytomegalovirus exposure and HLA in healthy donors. The data were produced by immunoSEQ multiplex PCR, yet TCRdb's version contains in-frame clones alone and is incomplete. This sample has around 150,000 clones, with 70% to 80% found just once. Sequencing used PBMCs. All receptors come from a man aged 40-49 years in good health and CMV-seronegative. The conserved cysteine and the conserved F or W are not part of the CDR3 here. The size entry is marked missing in some rows and otherwise reads once, few, many or a size class.

>TRBV7-9|.
ASSLNLAGYTGELF
>TRBV28|once
ASLRGGFPLVNEKLF
>TRBV27|.
ASRELGGGTDTQY
>TRBV6-1|.
ASSAGGMGVQY
>TRBV28|once
ASSHRGGYT
>TRBV28|.
ASRTYAGVSTDTQY
>TRBV5-1|.
ASSFDGLQETQY
>TRBV28|few
ASRQILAGGSNEQF
>TRBV9|.
ASSARGAASTYNEQF
>TRBV5-1|few
ASRKDRANYEQY
>TRBV4-2|once
ASSQGGDAEAF
>TRBV2|.
ASRLAGQGSYEQY
>TRBV7-6|.
ASSLATGSYEQY
>TRBV6-5|.
AGIDLGANYGYT
>TRBV18|.
ASSLSLGTTGTDTQY
>TRBV19|.
ASSALSGSNQPQH